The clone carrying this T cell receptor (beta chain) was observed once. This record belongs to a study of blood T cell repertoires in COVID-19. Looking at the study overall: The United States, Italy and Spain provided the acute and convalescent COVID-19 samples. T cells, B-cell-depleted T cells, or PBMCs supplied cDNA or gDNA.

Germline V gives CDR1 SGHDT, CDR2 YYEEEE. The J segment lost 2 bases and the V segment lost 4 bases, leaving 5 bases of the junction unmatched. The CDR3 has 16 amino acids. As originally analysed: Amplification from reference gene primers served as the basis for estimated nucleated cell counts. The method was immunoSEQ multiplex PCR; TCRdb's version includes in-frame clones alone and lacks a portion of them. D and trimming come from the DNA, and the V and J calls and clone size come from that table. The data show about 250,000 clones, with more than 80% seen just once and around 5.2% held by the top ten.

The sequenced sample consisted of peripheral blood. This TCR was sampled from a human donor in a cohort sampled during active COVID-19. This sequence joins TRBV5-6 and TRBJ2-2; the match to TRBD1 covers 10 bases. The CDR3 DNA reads TGTGCCAGCAGCACCGGGGACAGGGGTAACACCGGGGAGCTGTTTTTT. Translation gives CASSTGDRGNTGELFF.